This TCR beta chain comes out of a study of blood T cell repertoires in COVID-19. Study information: Donors in the United States, Italy and Spain gave samples during acute or convalescent COVID-19.

Clones were read by immunoSEQ multiplex PCR, and TCRdb kept only the in-frame ones, dropping some. Here the sample spans 70,000 to 95,000 clones, more than 90% being singletons. CDR3 length: 15 residues. The TCR was taken from a human donor with active COVID-19. The donor label of this sample is uncertain. Material: peripheral blood. The chain employs TRBV21-1 and TRBJ1-1. TRBV21-1 is given as a pseudogene. The CDR3 nucleotides read TGTGCCAGCAGCAAATCACCACGGCGGGCCCGGAGTGATTTCTTT. Translating gives CASSKSPRRARSDFF.